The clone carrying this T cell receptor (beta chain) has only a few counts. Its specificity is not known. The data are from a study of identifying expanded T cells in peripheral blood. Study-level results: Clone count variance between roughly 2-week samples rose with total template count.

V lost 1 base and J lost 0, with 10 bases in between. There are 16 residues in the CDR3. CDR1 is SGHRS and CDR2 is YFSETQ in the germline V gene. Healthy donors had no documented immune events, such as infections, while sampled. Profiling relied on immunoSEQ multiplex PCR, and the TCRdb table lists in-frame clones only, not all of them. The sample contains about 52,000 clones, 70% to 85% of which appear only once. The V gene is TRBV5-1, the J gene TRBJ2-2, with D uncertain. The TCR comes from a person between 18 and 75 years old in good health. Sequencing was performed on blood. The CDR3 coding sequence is TGCGCCAGCAGCTTGTACCCTCCTCCGAACACCGGGGAGCTGTTTTTT. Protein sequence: CASSLYPPPNTGELFF.